Listed below are T cell receptor beta chains from one sample, sequenced in a study of shared clonotypes between healthy human individuals. Profiled with immunoSEQ multiplex PCR; TCRdb holds only in-frame clones, not every one. Of 900,000 to 1,200,000 clones in the sample, around 78% were seen once. Material for sequencing was memory CD4+ T cells from PBMCs. Receptors originate from a man aged 18 to 30 in good health. Some clones in this sample may be carry-over from other donors' samples. CDR3s leave out the opening cysteine and the closing phenylalanine or tryptophan. Clone size is not always given. Where it is, it says once, few, many or a class for expanded clones.

-	TRBV5-1	TRBJ1-3	ASSPGKDGDTIY
-	TRBV6-6	TRBJ1-2	ASRTYRDGYT
-	TRBV11-2	TRBJ1-2	ASSAGYLRGPP
once	TRBV28	TRBJ2-3	ASSYTGTYSTDTQY
once	TRBV7-8	TRBJ1-4	ASSLFLEKLF
-	TRBV19	TRBJ2-3	ASSGEGTQY
-	TRBV5-1	TRBJ2-1	ASSSGSSGRYNEQF
few	TRBV20-1	TRBJ2-2	SADRVGELF
-	TRBV2	TRBJ1-4	ASGGTATNEKLF
-	TRBV2	TRBJ1-2	ASSDLDYGYT
-	TRBV7-9	TRBJ2-7	ASSRRDRGSVEQY
-	TRBV7-8	TRBJ1-5	ASSRDRDQPQH
-	TRBV5-6	TRBJ2-1	ASSLERLAGHNEQF
-	TRBV7-3	TRBJ1-2	ASSLNRGYGYT
-	TRBV5-1	TRBJ2-7	ASRWGDEQY
-	TRBV5-1	TRBJ2-3	ASSPAASDADTQY
once	TRBV18	TRBJ2-7	ASSPNGQSYEQY
-	TRBV5-4	TRBJ2-3	ASSQTGADTQY
-	TRBV7-8	TRBJ2-5	ASSRVRDYETQY
-	TRBV19	TRBJ2-7	ASSIEGGTYEQY
few	TRBV11-2	TRBJ1-2	ASSWGGGQWGYGYT
once	TRBV19	TRBJ1-1	ASSILGGLNTEAF
-	TRBV9	TRBJ1-3	ASSEGSLSGNTIY